This TCR beta chain originates from a study of blood T cell repertoires in COVID-19. Across the whole study: The study drew acute and convalescent COVID-19 samples from the United States, Italy and Spain.

V shed 2 bases and J 4 bases; nucleotides not matched to a gene: 2. Per the germline V gene, CDR1 is KGHSH and CDR2 is LQKENI. CDR3 length: 14 residues. Assay used: immunoSEQ multiplex PCR; TCRdb lists only in-frame clones, some missing. The sample yields about 42,000 clones, about 85% seen once. The source is a human donor in a cohort sampled during active COVID-19. The sequenced sample was peripheral blood. The chain recombines TRBV18 with TRBJ1-3; 7 nucleotides line up with TRBD1. DNA of the CDR3: TGTGCCAGCTCACCAGACAGGGTCGGAAACACCATATATTTT. Translation gives CASSPDRVGNTIYF.